This TCR beta chain was recorded in a study of blood T cell repertoires in COVID-19. Produced via immunoSEQ multiplex PCR; TCRdb's table is partial and in-frame only. The sample includes tens of thousands of clones, around 89% of them seen just once. The CDR3 extends over 15 amino acids. CDR1 MNHEY and CDR2 SVGAGI come from the germline V gene. Trimming cost V 9 bases and J 5 bases; bases outside gene matches: 15. The sequenced sample was peripheral blood. The TCR comes from a man under 40 with active or convalescent COVID-19. The chain has TRBV6-5 and TRBJ1-2, with 7 bases identical to TRBD1. CDR3 sequence reads: CASVGYRGLGYGYTF. In DNA form, the CDR3 reads TGTGCCAGTGTCGGATACAGGGGATTGGGATATGGCTACACCTTC.